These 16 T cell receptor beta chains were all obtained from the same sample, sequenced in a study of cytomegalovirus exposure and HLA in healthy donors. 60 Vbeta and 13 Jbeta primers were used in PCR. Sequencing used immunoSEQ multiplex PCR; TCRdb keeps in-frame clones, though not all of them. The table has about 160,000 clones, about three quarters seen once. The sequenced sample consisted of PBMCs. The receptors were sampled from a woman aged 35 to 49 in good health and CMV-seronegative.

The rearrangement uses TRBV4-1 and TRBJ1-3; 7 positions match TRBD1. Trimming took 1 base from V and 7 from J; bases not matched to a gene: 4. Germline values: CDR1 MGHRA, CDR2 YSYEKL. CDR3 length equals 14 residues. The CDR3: CASSQVGQRNTIYF. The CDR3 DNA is TGCGCCAGCAGCCAAGTGGGACAGCGGAACACCATATATTTT.

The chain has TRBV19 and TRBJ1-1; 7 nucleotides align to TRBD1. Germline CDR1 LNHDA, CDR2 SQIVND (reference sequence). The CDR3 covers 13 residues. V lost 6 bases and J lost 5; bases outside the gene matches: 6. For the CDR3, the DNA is TGTGCCAGTAGAACAGGGGTATGGACTGAAGCTTTCTTT. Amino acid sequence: CASRTGVWTEAFF.

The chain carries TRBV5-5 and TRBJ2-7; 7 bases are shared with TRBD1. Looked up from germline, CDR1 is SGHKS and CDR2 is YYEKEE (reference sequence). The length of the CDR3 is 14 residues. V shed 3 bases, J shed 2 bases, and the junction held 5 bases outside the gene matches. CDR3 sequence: CASSYLGQAYEQYF. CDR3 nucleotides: TGTGCCAGCAGCTACCTAGGACAGGCCTACGAGCAGTACTTC.

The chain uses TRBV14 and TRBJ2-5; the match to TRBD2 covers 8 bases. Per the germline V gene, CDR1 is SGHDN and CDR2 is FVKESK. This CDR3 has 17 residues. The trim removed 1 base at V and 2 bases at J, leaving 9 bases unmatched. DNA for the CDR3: TGTGCCAGCAGCCAAGGCCTCGGGGTAGCGGGACAAGAGACCCAGTACTTC. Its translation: CASSQGLGVAGQETQYF.

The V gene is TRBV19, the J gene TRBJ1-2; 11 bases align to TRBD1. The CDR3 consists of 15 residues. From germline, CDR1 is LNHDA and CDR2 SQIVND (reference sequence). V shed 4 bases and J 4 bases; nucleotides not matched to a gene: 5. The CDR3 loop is CASSKGQGVVYGYTF. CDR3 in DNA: TGTGCCAGTAGTAAGGGACAGGGGGTTGTCTATGGCTACACCTTC.

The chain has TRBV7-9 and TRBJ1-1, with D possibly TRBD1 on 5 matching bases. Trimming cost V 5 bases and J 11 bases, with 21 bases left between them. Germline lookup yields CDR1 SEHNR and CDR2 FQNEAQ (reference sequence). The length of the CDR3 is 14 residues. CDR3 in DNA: TGTGCCAGCAGCCTATCCCAGACAGTTACGGTGGCTTTCTTT. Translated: CASSLSQTVTVAFF.

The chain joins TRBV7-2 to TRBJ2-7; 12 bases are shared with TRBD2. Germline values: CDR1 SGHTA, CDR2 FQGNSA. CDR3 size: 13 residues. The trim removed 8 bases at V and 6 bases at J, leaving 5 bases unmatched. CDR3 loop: CASLAGGLGEQYF. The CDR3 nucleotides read TGTGCCAGCCTAGCGGGGGGGCTTGGCGAGCAGTACTTC.

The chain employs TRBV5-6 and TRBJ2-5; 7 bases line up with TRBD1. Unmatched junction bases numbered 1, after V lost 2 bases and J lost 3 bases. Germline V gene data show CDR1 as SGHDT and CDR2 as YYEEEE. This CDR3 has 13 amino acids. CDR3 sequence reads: CASSFGTEETQYF. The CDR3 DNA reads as TGTGCCAGCAGCTTCGGGACAGAAGAGACCCAGTACTTC.

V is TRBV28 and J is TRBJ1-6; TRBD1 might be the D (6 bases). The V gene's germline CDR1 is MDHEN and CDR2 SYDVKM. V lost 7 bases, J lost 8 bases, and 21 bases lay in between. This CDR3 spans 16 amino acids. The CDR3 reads CASNSLYRELHSPLHF. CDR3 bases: TGTGCCAGCAACTCCCTATACAGGGAACTACATTCACCCCTCCACTTT.

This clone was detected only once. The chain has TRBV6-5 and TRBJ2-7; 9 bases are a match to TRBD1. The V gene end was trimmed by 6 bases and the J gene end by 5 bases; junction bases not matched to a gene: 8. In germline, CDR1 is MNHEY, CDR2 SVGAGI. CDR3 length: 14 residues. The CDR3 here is CASRRWDRDHEQYF. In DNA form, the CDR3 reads TGTGCCAGCAGGAGATGGGACAGGGACCACGAGCAGTACTTC.

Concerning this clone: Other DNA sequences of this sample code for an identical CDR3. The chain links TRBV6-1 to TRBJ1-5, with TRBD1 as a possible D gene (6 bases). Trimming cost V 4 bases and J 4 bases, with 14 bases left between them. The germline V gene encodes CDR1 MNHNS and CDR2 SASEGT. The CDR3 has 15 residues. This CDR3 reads CASSGGTGLNQPQHF. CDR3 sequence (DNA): TGTGCCAGCAGTGGCGGAACAGGGTTAAATCAGCCCCAGCATTTT.

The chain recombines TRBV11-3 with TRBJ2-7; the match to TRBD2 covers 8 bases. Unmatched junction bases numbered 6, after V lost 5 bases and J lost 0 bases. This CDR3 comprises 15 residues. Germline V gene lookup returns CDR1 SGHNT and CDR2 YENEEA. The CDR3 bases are TGTGCCAGCAGCCCATCTCTAGCGGGCTCCTACGAGCAGTACTTC. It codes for CASSPSLAGSYEQYF.

CDR3 nucleotides: TGTGCCAGCAGCTACTCACCTACGGGCAATCAGCCCCAGCATTTT. Amino acids: CASSYSPTGNQPQHF. The rearrangement links TRBV5-6 to TRBJ1-5; D is undetermined. From germline, CDR1 is SGHDT and CDR2 YYEEEE. The V and J ends lost 3 bases and 2 bases respectively, with 12 bases between them. This CDR3 has 15 residues.

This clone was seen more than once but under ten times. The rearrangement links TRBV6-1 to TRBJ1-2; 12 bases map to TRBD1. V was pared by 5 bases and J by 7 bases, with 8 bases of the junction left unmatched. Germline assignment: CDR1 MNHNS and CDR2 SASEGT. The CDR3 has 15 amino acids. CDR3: CASSRGGTGGPGYTF. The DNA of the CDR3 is TGTGCCAGCAGTCGGGGTGGGACAGGGGGCCCTGGCTACACCTTC.

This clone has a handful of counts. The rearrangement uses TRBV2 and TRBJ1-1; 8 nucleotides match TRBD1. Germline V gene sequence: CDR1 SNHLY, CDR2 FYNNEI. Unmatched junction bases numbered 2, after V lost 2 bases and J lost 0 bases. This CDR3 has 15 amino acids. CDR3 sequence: CASSEMGQVNTEAFF. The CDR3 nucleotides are TGTGCCAGCAGTGAAATGGGACAGGTGAACACTGAAGCTTTCTTT.

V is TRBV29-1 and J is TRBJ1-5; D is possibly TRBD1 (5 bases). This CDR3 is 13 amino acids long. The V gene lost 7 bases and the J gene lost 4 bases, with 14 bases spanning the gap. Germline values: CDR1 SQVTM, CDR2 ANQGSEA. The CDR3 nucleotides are TGCAGCGCCCGGGACTCCGGAAATCAGCCCCAGCATTTT. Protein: CSARDSGNQPQHF.